This T cell receptor (beta chain) was obtained from a study of CD8+ T cells in alopecia areata listed by TCRdb under 2018. For the wider study: The treated patients took part in an open-label pilot trial in which moderate-to-severe alopecia areata was treated with oral tofacitinib at 5 to 10 mg twice daily. Tofacitinib was administered for 6 to 18 months, and 6 months of follow-up off drug were then conducted to assess delayed response and recurrence. Biopsies were taken from tofacitinib-treated patients at baseline and again at 4 and 24 weeks into treatment, and several of those patients also had a later scalp biopsy. To study T cell clonal expansion in alopecia areata, the researchers applied high-throughput TCRbeta sequencing to both the C3H/HeJ mouse model and human patients. Scalp clonality was compared among normal scalp (n=4), patchy alopecia areata scalp (n=8), and alopecia totalis/universalis scalp (n=8). immunoSEQ multiplex PCR using 35 Vbeta forward primers and 13 Jbeta reverse primers was used to amplify TCRbeta CDR3 regions. The RNA source kit depended on sample type: the PAXgene miRNA kit for fixed scalp, the miRNeasy kit for PBMCs, and the RNeasy kit for mouse skin. Scalp tissue and sorted CD4+ and CD8+ peripheral blood T cells from patchy and totalis/universalis alopecia areata patients and from healthy controls were covered by human TCRbeta sequencing. Overall study results and their limits: Unlike mouse skin, which is dominated by gammadelta T cells, normal human skin has resident alphabeta T cells that are also sequenced, and this complicates analysis of the scalp TCR repertoire. Compared with normal scalp, lesional scalp had higher clonality and more expanded CD8+ clones, particularly in alopecia totalis/universalis, a pattern that suggests antigenic drive. Shared TCR sequences between patients were less evident than in mice, which may be partly attributable to HLA diversity in the patient population.

The sample's time point label, decoded: baseline before oral tofacitinib. From alopecia areata patients, peripheral blood was collected along with lesional scalp punch biopsies. PBMCs were separated by density centrifugation and stained for CD3, CD4 and CD8, after which CD4+ and CD8+ T cells were sorted on a FACSAria. As encoded in the germline V gene, CDR1 is MGHDK while CDR2 is SYGVNS. There are 14 amino acids in the CDR3, from cysteine to phenylalanine inclusive. Left in the record is the CDR3 DNA by itself, 42 bases read in frame from the first base. The germline V end is reduced by 4 bases and the J end by 5 bases; junction bases left unmatched: 5. In regard to this clone: Its antigen is currently not known. Per-nucleotide qualities are absent, and no much larger clonotype sits a single base away.

Receptor amplification or capture employed the immunoSEQ multiplex PCR assay. For TCR sequencing, RNA was extracted from every sample and reverse transcribed into cDNA to serve as template. SuperScript III was used for first-strand cDNA synthesis, primed with a 2:1 mix of oligo-dT and random hexamers. A synthetic immune receptor repertoire was used to gauge amplification bias, and whatever bias remained was removed computationally. The original pipeline was this. Raw reads were preprocessed to remove errors, and CDR3 was defined by IMGT conventions from the conserved cysteine to phenylalanine. Clonality was computed by normalizing Shannon entropy by log2 of the number of productive unique TCRs and subtracting the result from 1. Whether scalp clones were CD4 or CD8 was inferred by matching scalp TCRbeta sequences against CD4 and CD8 repertoires sorted from blood. TCRdb re-hosts the immuneACCESS table, in-frame sequences only. Its copies lack some clones; in the studies checked, an unresolved V gene accounts for under half of them, and the cause for the rest is not known. V, J and clone size derive from that table, while D and trimming were established from the DNA sequence. This sample comprises around 250,000 clones, less than 80% of them detected only once. The top ten clones comprise 0.95% to 1.5% of the sample.

The clonotype was recovered from a human donor with alopecia areata. The rearranged chain carries TRBV25-1 and TRBJ2-5; the junction holds 9 bases that match TRBD1. Specimen: CD4+ T cells sorted from blood, collected at week 0. The CDR3: CASSGGTGFETQYF. The sequence in DNA is TGTGCCAGCAGTGGAGGGACAGGGTTCGAGACCCAGTACTTC.